The present T cell receptor (beta chain) was sequenced within a study of T-cell memory formation after mild COVID-19. Study-wide background: TCR clusters showed largely donor specificity. Study-level points and caveats: The study detected some responding clones in pre-infection memory, suggesting cross-reactive memory joined.

This clonotype was seen more than once but under ten times. Its specificity is not known. TCRdb re-derived calls from the 5' RACE reads in MiXCR, one entry per CDR3 protein. The table has around 83,000 distinct CDR3 sequences, around 27% seen once. Material: PBMCs or a T cell subset sorted from them (not recorded which). The sequence came from a man between 18 and 35 years old who had mild COVID-19 (a few samples of this study predate the infection). Cell type and time point are not known.

CDR3 nucleotides: TGCAGCGTTGAAGATCTGGGGGCTGAGACCGGGGAGCTGTTTTTT. Residues: CSVEDLGAETGELFF. This chain connects TRBV29-1 to TRBJ2-2; D is perhaps TRBD1 (6 bases). With 0 bases removed from V and 5 bases from J, the gap between germline ends came to 13 bases. The CDR3 sequence is 15 residues long. Germline CDR1 reads SQVTM; CDR2 reads ANQGSEA.